Shown below are 22 T cell receptor beta chains from a single sample sequenced in a study of blood T cells in healthy people across ages. Using a J-beta primer mix together with a sample-barcoded 5' primer, a second PCR was run for roughly 6 to 12 cycles. TCRdb recomputed calls from the 5' RACE reads with MiXCR, one row per CDR3 protein. The profile shows fewer than 2 million distinct CDR3 sequences, about two fifths of them singletons. Input material: blood. The receptors were gathered from a human donor in good health.

This clonotype was detected a few times. This sequence joins TRBV11-2 and TRBJ1-6; D remains unclear. This CDR3 has 14 amino acids. Germline assignment: CDR1 SGHAT and CDR2 FQNNGV. Trimming stripped 3 bases from V and 9 bases from J, with 12 bases between. As DNA, the CDR3 is TGTGCCAGCAGCTTTTCGAATCTAGGTTCACCCCTCCACTTT. Protein sequence: CASSFSNLGSPLHF. Using reference TRBV11-2 and TRBJ1-6 for the parts outside the CDR3, the full variable domain is EAGVAQSPRYKIIEKRQSVAFWCNPISGHATLYWYQQILGQGPKLLIQFQNNGVVDDSQLPKDRFSAERLKGVDSTLKIQPAKLEDSAVYLCASSFSNLGSPLHFGNGTRLTVT.

The table lists this clonotype with a few counts. The genes are TRBV4-2 and TRBJ1-2; TRBD1 might be the D (6 bases). The V gene's germline CDR1 is LGHNA and CDR2 YNFKEQ. V was shortened by 3 bases and J by 5 bases, with 13 bases between the two germline ends. The CDR3 runs to 14 residues. CDR3 nucleotide sequence: TGTGCCAGCAGCCAGGGACAAGATACATATGGCTACACCTTC. Its translation is CASSQGQDTYGYTF.

The sample holds many counts of this clonotype. This chain links TRBV6-2 or TRBV6-3 with TRBJ2-7, with 10 bases aligning to TRBD1. Germline trimming cut 0 bases from V and 3 bases from J; bases unmatched to any gene: 2. Germline assignment: CDR1 MNHEY and CDR2 SVGEGT. The CDR3 is 15 residues long. CDR3 amino acids: CASSYSGQGIYEQYF. The CDR3 DNA is TGTGCCAGCAGTTACTCGGGACAGGGGATCTACGAGCAGTACTTC.

This chain joins TRBV7-2 and TRBJ2-1; 7 bases agree with TRBD2. The CDR3 consists of 14 residues. Germline V lookup: CDR1 SGHTA, CDR2 FQGNSA. After removal of 5 bases from V and 8 bases from J, the junction contained 9 bases not matched to a gene. The CDR3 spells CASSPRLASDEQFF. The DNA for the CDR3 is TGTGCCAGCAGCCCTAGACTAGCAAGCGATGAGCAGTTCTTC.

The genes are TRBV7-2 and TRBJ2-1; D possibly matches TRBD1 or TRBD2 (5 bases each). The CDR3 has 14 residues. Germline loops: CDR1 SGHTA, CDR2 FQGNSA. V lost 5 bases, J lost 4 bases, and 12 bases lay in between. The CDR3 nucleotides are TGTGCCAGCAGCACTAGGGCAGGGTACAATGAGCAGTTCTTC. It is translated as CASSTRAGYNEQFF.

This clonotype was found a few times. CDR3 sequence reads: CASSQDLHTEAFF. CDR3 coding DNA: TGCGCCAGCAGCCAAGATTTACACACTGAAGCTTTCTTT. The chain couples TRBV4-3 to TRBJ1-1; D not resolved. Germline V gene sequence: CDR1 LGHNA, CDR2 YSLEER. V was cut by 0 bases and J by 3 bases, with 5 bases left in between. This CDR3 spans 13 amino acids.

This sequence joins TRBV7-8 and TRBJ1-5; D is unclear. The V end was cut by 4 bases, the J end by 5 bases, with 12 bases between. This CDR3 has 14 amino acids. Per germline, CDR1 SGHVS and CDR2 FQNEAQ. The CDR3 is CASSSVGSHQPQHF. The CDR3 nucleotides read TGTGCCAGCAGCTCGGTGGGTTCCCATCAGCCCCAGCATTTT.

A remark on this clonotype: At one boundary the junction diverges from the germline segment, which might be a read error. The chain joins TRBV7-9 to TRBJ2-1; D possibly corresponds to TRBD2 (6 bases). The CDR3 is 13 amino acids. In germline, CDR1 is SEHNR, CDR2 FQNEAQ (reference sequence). The CDR3 DNA sequence: TGTGCCAACAGCTTAGGAGGGTTCAATGAGCAGTTCTTC. Translating it yields CANSLGGFNEQFF.

The chain is built from TRBV2 and TRBJ2-3, with D possibly matching TRBD1 (6 bases). Deletions cut 10 bases from V and 0 bases from J, with 26 bases between. The CDR3 extends over 18 amino acids. The germline gives CDR1 SNHLY, CDR2 FYNNEI. CDR3: CATFGQHYRTSSTDTQYF. The CDR3 DNA reads as TGTGCCACGTTTGGACAGCATTACCGAACCTCTAGCACAGATACGCAGTATTTT.

The chain has TRBV27 and TRBJ1-4; D is unclear. This CDR3 contains 14 residues. Germline CDR1 and CDR2: MNHEY and SMNVEV (reference sequence). V was cut by 0 bases and J by 5 bases, with 7 bases left in between. CDR3 sequence (DNA): TGTGCCAGCAGTTTATCAGGGCCCAATGAAAAACTGTTTTTT. Its protein is CASSLSGPNEKLFF.

This clonotype was counted ten times or more. The chain has TRBV10-3 and TRBJ1-2; possible D gene TRBD1, 6 bases. CDR1 ENHRY and CDR2 SYGVKD come from the germline V gene. The V end was cut by 0 bases, the J end by 5 bases, with 13 bases between. The CDR3 contains 15 residues. The CDR3 region is CAISESRDTAYGYTF. The CDR3 DNA reads TGTGCCATCAGTGAGTCCCGGGACACCGCTTATGGCTACACCTTC.

This chain links TRBV29-1 with TRBJ1-2; D possibly corresponds to TRBD1 (5 bases). Germline CDR1 is SQVTM and CDR2 is ANQGSEA. This CDR3 region has 13 residues. V was shortened by 2 bases and J by 6 bases, with 13 bases between the two germline ends. CDR3 nucleotide sequence: TGCAGCGTTGAACCAGGGAGGGGCGATGGCTACACCTTC. Amino acids: CSVEPGRGDGYTF. Together with reference TRBV29-1 and TRBJ1-2, the CDR3 gives the full variable domain: SAVISQKPSRDICQRGTSLTIQCQVDSQVTMMFWYRQQPGQSLTLIATANQGSEATYESGFVIDKFPISRPNLTFSTLTVSNMSPEDSSIYLCSVEPGRGDGYTFGSGTRLTVV.

With regard to this clonotype: The junction departs from germline at one end; a sequencing error may be responsible. V usage is TRBV7-3 and J usage is TRBJ1-2; 8 nucleotides agree with TRBD1. Per the germline V gene, CDR1 is SGHTA and CDR2 is FQGTGA. The CDR3 extends over 17 amino acids. The CDR3 bases are TGTACCAGCAGCCAACTAAGAGACAGGGGATCCAACTATGGCTACACCTTC. It translates to CTSSQLRDRGSNYGYTF.

This chain links TRBV20-1 with TRBJ2-5; TRBD2 might be the D (7 bases). CDR1 and CDR2 (germline): DFQATT, SNEGSKA (reference sequence). V lost 0 bases, J lost 1 base, and 18 bases lay in between. The length of the CDR3 is 17 residues. CDR3 sequence: CSARDGGGGDFQETQYF. The CDR3 region has the DNA TGCAGTGCTAGAGACGGGGGCGGGGGTGACTTCCAAGAGACCCAGTACTTC.

About this clonotype itself: One end of the junction fails to match germline, which may point to a read error. The CDR3 region is CASTPAGTGGTDPQYF. The CDR3 region has the DNA TGTGCCAGCACACCAGCCGGGACAGGGGGGACAGATCCGCAGTATTTT. V gene TRBV6-5 combines with J gene TRBJ2-3; TRBD1 aligns across 11 bases. The CDR3 runs 16 residues. Looked up from germline, CDR1 is MNHEY and CDR2 is SVGAGI.

This clonotype has ten or more counts. The chain joins TRBV10-3 to TRBJ2-7; D not resolved. The CDR3 runs to 13 residues. Trimming took off 4 bases at V and 1 base at J, with 8 bases between the two ends. The germline gives CDR1 ENHRY, CDR2 SYGVKD. The chain's CDR3 is CAISVGISYEQYF. The CDR3 DNA reads TGTGCCATCAGTGTAGGGATTTCCTACGAGCAGTACTTC.

V usage is TRBV5-4 and J usage is TRBJ2-1, with D unresolved. The length of the CDR3 is 12 residues. Germline-derived CDR1 and CDR2 are SGHNT and YYREEE (reference sequence). V shed 4 bases and J shed 4 bases, with 6 bases lying between them. CDR3 nucleotides: TGTGCCAGCAGCGTAATTTACAATGAGCAGTTCTTC. Encoded protein: CASSVIYNEQFF.

V usage is TRBV5-1 and J usage is TRBJ1-2; no reliable D call. This CDR3 region has 15 residues. The V and J ends lost 1 base and 4 bases respectively, with 14 bases between them. Germline-derived CDR1 and CDR2 are SGHRS and YFSETQ. CDR3 residues: CASSLRVDKSYGYTF. Here the CDR3 DNA reads TGCGCCAGCAGCTTGCGAGTAGACAAGAGCTATGGCTACACCTTC. Using reference TRBV5-1 and TRBJ1-2 for the parts outside the CDR3, the full variable domain is KAGVTQTPRYLIKTRGQQVTLSCSPISGHRSVSWYQQTPGQGLQFLFEYFSETQRNKGNFPGRFSGRQFSNSRSEMNVSTLELGDSALYLCASSLRVDKSYGYTFGSGTRLTVV.

The sample holds a few counts of this clonotype. J is TRBJ2-1 and V is TRBV7-8; 9 nucleotides match TRBD1. The germline V gene encodes CDR1 SGHVS and CDR2 FQNEAQ. The CDR3 extends over 15 amino acids. With V trimmed by 6 bases and J by 2 bases, 5 bases remained unmatched. In DNA form, the CDR3 reads TGTGCCAGCAGTTACAGGGGGCTCCCCTACAATGAGCAGTTCTTC. Translated, it gives CASSYRGLPYNEQFF.

J is TRBJ2-4 and V is TRBV6-6, with TRBD1 matching over 7 bases. The assigned J gene may be wrong: the sequence end matches TRBJ2-7 better. Germline V gene data show CDR1 as MNHNY and CDR2 as SVGAGI (reference sequence). The CDR3 is 16 residues long. The CDR3 coding sequence is TGTGCCAGCAGTTACGAGGTACAGGGGTATCCCTGCGAGCAGTACTTC. Protein product: CASSYEVQGYPCEQYF.

V gene TRBV6-1 combines with J gene TRBJ1-2, with D hard to call. V lost 7 bases and J lost 3, with 12 bases in between. This CDR3 has 13 residues. Germline assignment: CDR1 MNHNS and CDR2 SASEGT. As DNA, the CDR3 is TGTGCCAGCATTACATCGCTCCACTATGGCTACACCTTC. Translating it yields CASITSLHYGYTF.

The rearrangement links TRBV20-1 to TRBJ2-1; TRBD2 matches 14 bases. The CDR3 contains 19 residues. Trimming cost V 3 bases and J 0 bases; bases outside gene matches: 10. The germline V gene has CDR1 DFQATT and CDR2 SNEGSKA (reference sequence). In DNA, the CDR3 is TGCAGTGCTAGGGGGACTAGCGGGGGCCGGATTAGCTCCTACAATGAGCAGTTCTTC. Protein product: CSARGTSGGRISSYNEQFF.